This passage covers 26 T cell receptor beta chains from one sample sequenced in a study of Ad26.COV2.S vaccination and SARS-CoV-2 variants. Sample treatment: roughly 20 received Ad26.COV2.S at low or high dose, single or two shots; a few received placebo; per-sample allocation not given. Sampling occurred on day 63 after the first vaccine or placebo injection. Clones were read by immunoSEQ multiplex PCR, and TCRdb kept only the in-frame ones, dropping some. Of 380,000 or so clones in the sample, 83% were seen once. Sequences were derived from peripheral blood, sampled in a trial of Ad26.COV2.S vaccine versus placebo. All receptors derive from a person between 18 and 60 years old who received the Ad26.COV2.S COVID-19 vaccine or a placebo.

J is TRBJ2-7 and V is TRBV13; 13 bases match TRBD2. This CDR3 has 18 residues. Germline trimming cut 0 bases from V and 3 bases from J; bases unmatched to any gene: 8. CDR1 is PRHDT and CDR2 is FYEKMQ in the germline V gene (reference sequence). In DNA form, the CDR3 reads TGTGCCAGCAGCTTAGGCCCGATGACTAGCGGGGGGTTCTACGAGCAGTACTTC. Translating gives CASSLGPMTSGGFYEQYF.

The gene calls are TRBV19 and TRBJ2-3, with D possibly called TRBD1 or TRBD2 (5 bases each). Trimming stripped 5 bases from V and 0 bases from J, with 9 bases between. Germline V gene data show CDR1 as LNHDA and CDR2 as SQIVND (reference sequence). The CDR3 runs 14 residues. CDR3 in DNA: TGTGCCAGTAGTTTCGGGACCAGCACAGATACGCAGTATTTT. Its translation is CASSFGTSTDTQYF.

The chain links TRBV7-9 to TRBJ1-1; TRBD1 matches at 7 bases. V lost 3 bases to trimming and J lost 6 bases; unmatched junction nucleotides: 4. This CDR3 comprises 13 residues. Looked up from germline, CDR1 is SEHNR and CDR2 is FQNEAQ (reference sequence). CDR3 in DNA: TGTGCCAGCAGCTTCGGAGGGGGCCCTGAAGCTTTCTTT. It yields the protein CASSFGGGPEAFF.

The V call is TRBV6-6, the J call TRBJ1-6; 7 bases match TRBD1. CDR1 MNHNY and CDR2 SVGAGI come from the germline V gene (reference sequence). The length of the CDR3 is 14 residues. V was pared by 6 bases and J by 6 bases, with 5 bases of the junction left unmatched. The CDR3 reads CASSPQGVNSPLHF. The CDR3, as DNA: TGTGCCAGCAGCCCTCAGGGGGTTAATTCACCCCTCCACTTT.

CDR3 in amino acids: CASSLEPSGSGGEQFF. The CDR3 DNA reads TGCGCCAGCAGCTTGGAGCCTAGCGGGAGCGGAGGTGAGCAGTTCTTC. The chain has TRBV5-1 and TRBJ2-1; TRBD2 matches 10 bases. Losses at the gene ends were 0 bases for V and 9 bases for J; bases not matched to a gene: 9. Germline CDR1 is SGHRS and CDR2 is YFSETQ. The CDR3 loop spans 16 amino acids.

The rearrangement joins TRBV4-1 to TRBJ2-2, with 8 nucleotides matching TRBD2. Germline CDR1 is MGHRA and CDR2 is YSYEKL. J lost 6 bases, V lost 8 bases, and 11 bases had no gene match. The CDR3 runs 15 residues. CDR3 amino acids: CASGRGARGAGELFF. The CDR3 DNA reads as TGCGCCAGCGGGCGGGGGGCCCGGGGGGCCGGGGAGCTGTTTTTT.

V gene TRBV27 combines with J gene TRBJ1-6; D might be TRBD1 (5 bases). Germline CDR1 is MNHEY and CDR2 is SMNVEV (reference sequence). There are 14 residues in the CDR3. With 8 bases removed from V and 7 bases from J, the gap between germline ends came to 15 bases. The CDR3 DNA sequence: TGTGCCAGCCGCCCGGGGGTAGGCAATTCACCCCTCCACTTT. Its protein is CASRPGVGNSPLHF.

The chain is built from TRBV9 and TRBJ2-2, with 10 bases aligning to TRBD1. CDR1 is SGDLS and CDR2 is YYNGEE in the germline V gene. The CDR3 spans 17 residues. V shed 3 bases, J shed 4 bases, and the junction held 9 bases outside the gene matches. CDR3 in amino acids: CASSGRDRGIGTGELFF. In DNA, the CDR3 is TGTGCCAGCAGCGGAAGGGACAGGGGAATTGGCACCGGGGAGCTGTTTTTT.

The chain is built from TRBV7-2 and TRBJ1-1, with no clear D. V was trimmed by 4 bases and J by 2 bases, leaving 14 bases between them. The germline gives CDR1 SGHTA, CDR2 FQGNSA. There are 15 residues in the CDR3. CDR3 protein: CASSWEKTYNTEAFF. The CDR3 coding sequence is TGTGCCAGCAGCTGGGAGAAGACTTATAACACTGAAGCTTTCTTT.

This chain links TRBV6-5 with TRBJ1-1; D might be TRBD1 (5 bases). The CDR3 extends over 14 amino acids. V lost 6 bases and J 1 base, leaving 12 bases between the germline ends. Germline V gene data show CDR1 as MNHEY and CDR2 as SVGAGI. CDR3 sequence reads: CASSPQVTNTEAFF. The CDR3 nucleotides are TGTGCCAGCAGCCCACAGGTGACGAACACTGAAGCTTTCTTT.

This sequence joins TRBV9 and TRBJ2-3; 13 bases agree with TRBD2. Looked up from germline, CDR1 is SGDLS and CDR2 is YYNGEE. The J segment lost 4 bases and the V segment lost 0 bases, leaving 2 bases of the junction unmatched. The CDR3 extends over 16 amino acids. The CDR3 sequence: CASSVGTSGGADTQYF. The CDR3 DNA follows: TGTGCCAGCAGCGTAGGGACTAGCGGGGGTGCAGATACGCAGTATTTT.

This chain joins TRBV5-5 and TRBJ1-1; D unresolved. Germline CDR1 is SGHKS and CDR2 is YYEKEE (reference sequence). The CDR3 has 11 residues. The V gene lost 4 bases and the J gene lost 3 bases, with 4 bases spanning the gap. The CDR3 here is CASSEHTEAFF. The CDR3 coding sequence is TGTGCCAGCAGCGAACACACTGAAGCTTTCTTT.

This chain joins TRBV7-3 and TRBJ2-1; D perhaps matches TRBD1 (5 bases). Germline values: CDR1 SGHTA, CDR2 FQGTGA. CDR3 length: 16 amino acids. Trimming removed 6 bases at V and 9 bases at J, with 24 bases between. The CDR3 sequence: CASSYRGGLRSSEQFF. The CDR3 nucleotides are TGTGCCAGCAGTTATAGGGGCGGCCTGCGGTCGAGTGAGCAGTTCTTC.

DNA of the CDR3: TGTGCCAGCGACACGGCCGGGACAGGGGTAGGGGGCTACACCTTC. As protein: CASDTAGTGVGGYTF. V gene TRBV28 combines with J gene TRBJ1-2, with 10 bases aligning to TRBD1. Germline V gives CDR1 MDHEN, CDR2 SYDVKM. J gave up 8 bases and V 8 bases, and 14 bases lay outside the gene matches. The CDR3 covers 15 residues.

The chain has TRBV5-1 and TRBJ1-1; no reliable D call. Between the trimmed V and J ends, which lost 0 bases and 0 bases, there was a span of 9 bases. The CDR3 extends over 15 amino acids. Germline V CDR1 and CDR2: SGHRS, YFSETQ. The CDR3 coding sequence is TGCGCCAGCAGCTTGGAGGACGTTATGAACACTGAAGCTTTCTTT. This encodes CASSLEDVMNTEAFF.

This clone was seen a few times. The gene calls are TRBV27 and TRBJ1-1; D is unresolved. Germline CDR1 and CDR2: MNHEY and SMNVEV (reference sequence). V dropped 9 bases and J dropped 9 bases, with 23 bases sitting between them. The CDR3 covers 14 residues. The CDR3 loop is CARFTRRENFKAFF. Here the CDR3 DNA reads TGTGCCAGATTCACGCGGCGGGAAAACTTTAAAGCTTTCTTT.

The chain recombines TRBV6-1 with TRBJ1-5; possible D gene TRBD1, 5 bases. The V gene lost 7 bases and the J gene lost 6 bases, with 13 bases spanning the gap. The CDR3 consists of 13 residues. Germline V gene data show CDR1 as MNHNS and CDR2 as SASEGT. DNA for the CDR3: TGTGCCAGCACCCTCTCGGGGGGTCAGCCCCAGCATTTT. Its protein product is CASTLSGGQPQHF.

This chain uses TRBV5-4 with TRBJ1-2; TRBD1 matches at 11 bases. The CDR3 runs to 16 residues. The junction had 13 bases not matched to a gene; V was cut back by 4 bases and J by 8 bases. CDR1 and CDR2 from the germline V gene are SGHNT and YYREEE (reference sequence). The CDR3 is CASSKRTGGRIGGYTF. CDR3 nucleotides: TGTGCCAGCAGCAAAAGGACAGGGGGCAGAATCGGCGGCTACACCTTC.

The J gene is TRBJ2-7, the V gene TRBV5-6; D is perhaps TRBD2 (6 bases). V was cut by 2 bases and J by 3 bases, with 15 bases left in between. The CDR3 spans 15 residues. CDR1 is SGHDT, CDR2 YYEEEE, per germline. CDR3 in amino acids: CASSFTGTVHYEQYF. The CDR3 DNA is TGTGCCAGCAGCTTCACGGGGACTGTTCACTACGAGCAGTACTTC.

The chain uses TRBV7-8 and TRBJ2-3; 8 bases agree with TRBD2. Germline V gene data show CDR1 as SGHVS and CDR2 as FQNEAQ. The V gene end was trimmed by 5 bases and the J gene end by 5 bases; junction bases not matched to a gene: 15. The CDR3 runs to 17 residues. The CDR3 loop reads CASSLRLRGGRGDTQYF. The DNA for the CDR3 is TGTGCCAGCAGCCTTCGACTCCGCGGGGGGCGGGGAGATACGCAGTATTTT. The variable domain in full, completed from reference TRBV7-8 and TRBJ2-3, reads GAGVSQSPRYKVAKRGQDVALRCDPISGHVSLFWYQQALGQGPEFLTYFQNEAQLDKSGLPSDRFFAERPEGSVSTLKIQRTQQEDSAVYLCASSLRLRGGRGDTQYFGPGTRLTVL.

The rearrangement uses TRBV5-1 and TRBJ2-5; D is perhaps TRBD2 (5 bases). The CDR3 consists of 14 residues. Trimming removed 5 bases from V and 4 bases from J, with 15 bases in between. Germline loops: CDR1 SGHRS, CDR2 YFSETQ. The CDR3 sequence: CASRLVEGGETQYF. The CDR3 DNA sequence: TGCGCCAGCAGGCTAGTCGAGGGCGGAGAGACCCAGTACTTC.

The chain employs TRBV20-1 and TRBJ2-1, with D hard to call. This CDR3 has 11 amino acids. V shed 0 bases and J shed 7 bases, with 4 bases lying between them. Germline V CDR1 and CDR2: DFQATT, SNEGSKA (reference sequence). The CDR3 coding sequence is TGCAGTGCTAGAGAGGGAAATGAGCAGTTCTTC. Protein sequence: CSAREGNEQFF.

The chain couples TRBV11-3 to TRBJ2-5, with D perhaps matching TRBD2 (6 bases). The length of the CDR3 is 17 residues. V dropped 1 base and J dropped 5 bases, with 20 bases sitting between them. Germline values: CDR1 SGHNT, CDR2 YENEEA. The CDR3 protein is CASSLGGEPGHGETQYF. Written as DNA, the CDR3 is TGTGCCAGCAGCTTAGGCGGGGAACCCGGTCACGGGGAGACCCAGTACTTC.

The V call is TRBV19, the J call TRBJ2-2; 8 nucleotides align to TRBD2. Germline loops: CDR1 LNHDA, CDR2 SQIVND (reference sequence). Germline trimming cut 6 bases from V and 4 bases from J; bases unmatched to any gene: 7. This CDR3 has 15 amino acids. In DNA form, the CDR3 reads TGTGCCAGTAGGTTAGCGGGACGTAGCACCGGGGAGCTGTTTTTT. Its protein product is CASRLAGRSTGELFF.

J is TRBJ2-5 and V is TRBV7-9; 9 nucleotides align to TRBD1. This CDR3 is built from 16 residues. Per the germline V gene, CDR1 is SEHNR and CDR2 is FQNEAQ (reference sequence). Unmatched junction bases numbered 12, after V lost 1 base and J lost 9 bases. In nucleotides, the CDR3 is TGTGCCAGCAGCTTAGGTCAAAACAGGGGGCTCGGGGCCCAGTACTTC. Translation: CASSLGQNRGLGAQYF.

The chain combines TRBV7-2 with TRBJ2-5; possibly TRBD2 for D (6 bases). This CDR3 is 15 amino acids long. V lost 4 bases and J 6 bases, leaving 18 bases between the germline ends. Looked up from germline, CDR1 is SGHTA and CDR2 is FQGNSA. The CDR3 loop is CASSSPVLARKTQYF. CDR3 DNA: TGTGCCAGCAGCTCCCCGGTGCTAGCGAGGAAGACCCAGTACTTC.